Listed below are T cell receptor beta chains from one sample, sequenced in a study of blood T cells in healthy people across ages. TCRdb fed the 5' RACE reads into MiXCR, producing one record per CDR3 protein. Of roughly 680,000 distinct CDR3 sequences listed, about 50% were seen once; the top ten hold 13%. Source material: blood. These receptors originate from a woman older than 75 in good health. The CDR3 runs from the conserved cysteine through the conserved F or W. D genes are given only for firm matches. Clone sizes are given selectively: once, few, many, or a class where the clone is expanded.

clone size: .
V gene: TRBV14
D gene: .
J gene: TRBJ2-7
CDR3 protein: CASSANPSSYEQYF
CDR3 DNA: TGTGCCAGCAGCGCGAATCCTTCGAGCTACGAGCAGTACTTC

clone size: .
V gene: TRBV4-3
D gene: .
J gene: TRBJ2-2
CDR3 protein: CASSQDDRRANTGELFF
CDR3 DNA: TGCGCCAGCAGCCAAGATGACCGCAGGGCGAACACCGGGGAGCTGTTTTTT

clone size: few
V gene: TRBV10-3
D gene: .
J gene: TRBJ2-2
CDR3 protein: CAITRERNTGELFF
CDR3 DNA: TGTGCCATCACCCGGGAGAGGAACACCGGGGAGCTGTTTTTT

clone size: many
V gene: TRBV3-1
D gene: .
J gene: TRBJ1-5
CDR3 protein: CASSQGQSQPQHF
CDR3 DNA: TGTGCCAGCAGCCAAGGGCAAAGTCAGCCCCAGCATTTT

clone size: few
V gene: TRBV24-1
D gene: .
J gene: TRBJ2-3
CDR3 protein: CATSDNRASTDTQYF
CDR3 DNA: TGTGCCACCAGTGATAACAGGGCTAGCACAGATACGCAGTATTTT

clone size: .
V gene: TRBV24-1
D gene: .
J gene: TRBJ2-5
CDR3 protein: CATSPPGPRETQYF
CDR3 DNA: TGTGCCACCAGTCCCCCCGGTCCCAGGGAGACCCAGTACTTC

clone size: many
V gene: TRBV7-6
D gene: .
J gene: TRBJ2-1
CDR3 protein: CASSPRAGADSSYNEQFF
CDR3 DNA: TGTGCCAGCAGCCCTAGAGCCGGGGCGGATAGCTCCTACAATGAGCAGTTCTTC

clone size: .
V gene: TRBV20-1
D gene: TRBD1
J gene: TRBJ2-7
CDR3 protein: CSASLTGGEQYF
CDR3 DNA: TGCAGTGCTAGTTTGACAGGGGGCGAGCAGTACTTC

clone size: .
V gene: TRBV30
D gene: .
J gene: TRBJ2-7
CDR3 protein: CAWSNMDRAAEQYF
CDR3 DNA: TGTGCCTGGAGCAATATGGATAGGGCGGCCGAGCAGTACTTC

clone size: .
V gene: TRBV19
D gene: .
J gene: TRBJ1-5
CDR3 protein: CASTLGVVVGNQPQHF
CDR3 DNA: TGTGCCAGTACCTTGGGGGTCGTAGTTGGCAATCAGCCCCAGCATTTT

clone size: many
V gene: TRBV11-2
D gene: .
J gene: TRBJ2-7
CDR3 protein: CASSLTWGGGPYEQYF
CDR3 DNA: TGTGCCAGCAGCCTTACCTGGGGCGGGGGCCCCTACGAGCAGTACTTC

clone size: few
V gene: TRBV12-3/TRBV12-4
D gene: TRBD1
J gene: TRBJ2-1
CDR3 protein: CASSFMTGGGGEQFF
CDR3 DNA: TGTGCCAGCAGTTTCATGACAGGGGGAGGGGGTGAGCAGTTCTTC

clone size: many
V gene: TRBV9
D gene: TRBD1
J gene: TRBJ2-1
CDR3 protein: CASSGWDSAGNEQFF
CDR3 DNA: TGTGCCAGCAGCGGTTGGGACAGTGCGGGCAATGAGCAGTTCTTC

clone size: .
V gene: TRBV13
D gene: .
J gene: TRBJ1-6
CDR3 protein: CASSYTTGSASPLHF
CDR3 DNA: TGTGCCAGCAGCTACACGACAGGTTCGGCGTCACCCCTCCACTTT

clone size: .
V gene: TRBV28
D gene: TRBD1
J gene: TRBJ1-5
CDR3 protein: CASSFQTGFNQPQHF
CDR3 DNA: TGTGCCAGCAGTTTCCAGACAGGGTTTAATCAGCCCCAGCATTTT

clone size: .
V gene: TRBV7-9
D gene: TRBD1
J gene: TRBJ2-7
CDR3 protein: CASSLALGTDSYEQYF
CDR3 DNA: TGTGCCAGCAGCTTAGCGCTCGGGACAGACTCCTACGAGCAGTACTTC

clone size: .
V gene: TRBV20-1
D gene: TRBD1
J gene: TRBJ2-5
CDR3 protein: CSADPGQGQETQYF
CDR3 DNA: TGCAGTGCTGATCCGGGACAGGGGCAAGAGACCCAGTACTTC

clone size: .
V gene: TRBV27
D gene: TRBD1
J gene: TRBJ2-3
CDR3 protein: CASSSQPPRTGDTDTQYF
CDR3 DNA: TGTGCCAGCAGTTCCCAACCTCCTCGGACAGGGGACACAGATACGCAGTATTTT

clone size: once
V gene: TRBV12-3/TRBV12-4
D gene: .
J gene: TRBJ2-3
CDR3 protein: CASSLGGGPDTEYF
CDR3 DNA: TGTGCCAGCAGTTTAGGGGGGGGCCCAGATACGGAGTATTTT

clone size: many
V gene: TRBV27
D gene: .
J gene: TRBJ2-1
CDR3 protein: CASRIWSSYNEQFF
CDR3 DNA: TGTGCCAGCAGGATATGGAGCTCCTACAATGAGCAGTTCTTC

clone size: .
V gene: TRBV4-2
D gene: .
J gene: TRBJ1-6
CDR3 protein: CASSQALGGTSPLHF
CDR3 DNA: TGTGCCAGCAGCCAGGCCCTGGGCGGTACTTCACCCCTCCACTTT

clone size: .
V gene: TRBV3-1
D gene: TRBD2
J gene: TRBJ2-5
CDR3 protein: CASSQDQAGLDEQYF
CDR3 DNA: TGTGCCAGCAGCCAAGATCAAGCGGGGCTGGATGAGCAGTACTTC

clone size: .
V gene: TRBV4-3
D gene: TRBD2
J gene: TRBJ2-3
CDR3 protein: CASSQEGYAGGTDTQYF
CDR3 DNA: TGCGCCAGCAGCCAAGAAGGGTATGCGGGAGGCACAGATACGCAGTATTTT

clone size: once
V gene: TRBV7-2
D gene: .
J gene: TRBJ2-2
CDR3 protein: CASSLGPGTGELFF
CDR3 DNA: TGTGCCAGCAGCTTAGGCCCAGGCACCGGGGAGCTGTTTTTT

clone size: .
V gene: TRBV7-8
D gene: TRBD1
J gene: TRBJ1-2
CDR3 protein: CASSLSSSGGGVHGYTF
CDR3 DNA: TGTGCCAGCAGCCTGTCGTCCTCAGGGGGAGGAGTACATGGCTACACCTTC

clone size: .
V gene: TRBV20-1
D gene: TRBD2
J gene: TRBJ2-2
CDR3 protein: CSARRDLLAGRTGELFF
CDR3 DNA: TGCAGTGCTAGGCGGGATCTACTAGCGGGCAGAACCGGGGAGCTGTTTTTT

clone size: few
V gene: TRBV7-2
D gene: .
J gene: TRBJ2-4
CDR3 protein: CASSLIKMSETRVAKNIQYF
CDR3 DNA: TGTGCCAGCAGCTTAATAAAGATGTCAGAAACTCGGGTAGCCAAAAACATTCAGTACTTC

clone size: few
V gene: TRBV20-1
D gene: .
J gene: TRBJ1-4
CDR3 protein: CSALEAGTANEKLFF
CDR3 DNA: TGCAGTGCCCTAGAGGCCGGAACGGCTAATGAAAAACTGTTTTTT

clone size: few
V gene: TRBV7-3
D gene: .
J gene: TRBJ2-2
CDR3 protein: CASSLRGAENTGELFF
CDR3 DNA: TGTGCCAGCAGCTTAAGGGGTGCCGAGAACACCGGGGAGCTGTTTTTT